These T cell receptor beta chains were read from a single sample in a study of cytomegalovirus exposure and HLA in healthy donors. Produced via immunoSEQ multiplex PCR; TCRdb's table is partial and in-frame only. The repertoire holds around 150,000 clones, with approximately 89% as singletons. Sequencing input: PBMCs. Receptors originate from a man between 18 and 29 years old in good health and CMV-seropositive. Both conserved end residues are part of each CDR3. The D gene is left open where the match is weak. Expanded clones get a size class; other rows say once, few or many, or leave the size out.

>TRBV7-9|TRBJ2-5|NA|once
TGTGCCAGCAGCTTTACAGGGCTGGAGACCCAGTACTTC
CASSFTGLETQYF
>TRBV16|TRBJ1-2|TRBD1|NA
TGTGCCAGCAGCCAATCGCAAGGGGGCCAGAACTATGGCTACACCTTC
CASSQSQGGQNYGYTF
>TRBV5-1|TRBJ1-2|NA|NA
TGCGCCAGCAGCTTGGCTACAGGGTCTAACTATGGCTACACCTTC
CASSLATGSNYGYTF
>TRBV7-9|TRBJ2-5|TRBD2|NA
TGTGCCAGCAGCTTGGCCGGGACTAGAAAGACCCAGTACTTC
CASSLAGTRKTQYF
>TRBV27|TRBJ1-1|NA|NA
TGTGCCAGCAGGGGCACGAACACTGAAGCTTTCTTT
CASRGTNTEAFF
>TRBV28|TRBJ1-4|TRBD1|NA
TGTGCCAGCAGTTCAGGGGGCGAGACTAATGAAAAACTGTTTTTT
CASSSGGETNEKLFF
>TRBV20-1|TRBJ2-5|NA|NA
TGCAGTGCTACGACTCAAGAGACCCAGTACTTC
CSATTQETQYF
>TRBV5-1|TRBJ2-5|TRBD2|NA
TGCGCCAGCAGCTTGGTCGTAGCGGGCCTCCAAGAGACCCAGTACTTC
CASSLVVAGLQETQYF
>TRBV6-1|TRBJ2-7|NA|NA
TGTGCCAGCAGTTCCTATAAGGAGCAGTACTTC
CASSSYKEQYF
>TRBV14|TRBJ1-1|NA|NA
TGTGCCAGCAGCCAATGGGGCCTGAACACTGAAGCTTTCTTT
CASSQWGLNTEAFF
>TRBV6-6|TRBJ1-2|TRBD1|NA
TGTGCCAGCAGCCCAGGACAGGCCAACTATGGCTACACCTTC
CASSPGQANYGYTF
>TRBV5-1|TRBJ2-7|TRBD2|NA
TGCGCCAGCAGCAACTCACTAGCGGGAGTTGACGAGCAGTACTTC
CASSNSLAGVDEQYF
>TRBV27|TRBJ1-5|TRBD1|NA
TGTGCCAGCAGTACACCCCGGGACAGGGGCAATCAGCCCCAGCATTTT
CASSTPRDRGNQPQHF
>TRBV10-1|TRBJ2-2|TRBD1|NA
TGCGCCAGCAGCCGACAGGGGGCCTCCGGGGAGCTGTTTTTT
CASSRQGASGELFF
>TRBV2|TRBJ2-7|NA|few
TGTGCCAGCGGCCTCCTCTACGAGCAGTACTTC
CASGLLYEQYF
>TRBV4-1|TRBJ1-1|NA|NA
TGCGCCAGCAGCCAAGTGGTGGGGCTGATGAACACTGAAGCTTTCTTT
CASSQVVGLMNTEAFF
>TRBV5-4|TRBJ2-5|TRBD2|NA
TGTGCCAGCAGCCCGGGACTAGCGGGCCAAGAGACCCAGTACTTC
CASSPGLAGQETQYF
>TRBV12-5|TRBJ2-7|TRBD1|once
TGTGCTAGTGGAAAGGGACAGTTTCCCTACGAGCAGTACTTC
CASGKGQFPYEQYF
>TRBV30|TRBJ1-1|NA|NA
TGTGCCTGGACCCGACGGGGGGCCCGAACTGAAGCTTTCTTT
CAWTRRGARTEAFF
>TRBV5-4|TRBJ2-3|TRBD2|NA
TGTGCCAGCAGCTCGGGACTAGCGGGAAGGATCACAGATACGCAGTATTTT
CASSSGLAGRITDTQYF
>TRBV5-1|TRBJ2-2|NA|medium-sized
TGCGCCAGGTTCATCGGGGAAAGGAACACCGGGGAGCTGTTTTTT
CARFIGERNTGELFF
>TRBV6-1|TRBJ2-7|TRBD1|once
TGTGCCAGCAGCGGGACAGCTGCCTACGAGCAGTACTTC
CASSGTAAYEQYF
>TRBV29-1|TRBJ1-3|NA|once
TGCAGCGTTGTAATGGGCACCGTCGCAAACACCATATATTTT
CSVVMGTVANTIYF
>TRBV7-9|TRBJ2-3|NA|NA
TGTGCCAGCAGCTACAGGGACGGCACAGATACGCAGTATTTT
CASSYRDGTDTQYF
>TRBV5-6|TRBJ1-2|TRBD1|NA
TGTGCCAGCAGCTTGACAGGGGGCGCGGATGGCTACACCTTC
CASSLTGGADGYTF
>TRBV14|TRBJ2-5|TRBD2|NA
TGTGCCAGCAGCCAAGGTTGGAAAAGACTAGCGGGACAAGAGACCCAGTACTTC
CASSQGWKRLAGQETQYF
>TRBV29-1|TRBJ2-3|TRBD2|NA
TGCAGCGTTGGAGCTAGCGGGAGTTTCGCAGATACGCAGTATTTT
CSVGASGSFADTQYF
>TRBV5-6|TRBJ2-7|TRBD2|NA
TGTGCCAGCAGCCTGGGGAGGGACGAGCAGTACTTC
CASSLGRDEQYF
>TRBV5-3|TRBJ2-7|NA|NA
TGTGCCAGCTCTCCCCGGGACAAAAGAACCTACGAGCAGTACTTC
CASSPRDKRTYEQYF